This TCR beta chain was obtained from a study of OX40 agonist ivuxolimab in advanced cancers. Repertoires were generated with immunoSEQ multiplex PCR, while TCRdb's copy carries only in-frame clones and drops some. The data hold tens of thousands of clones, with about 90% observed a single time. The receptor's source is an adult with an advanced solid tumor such as melanoma, head and neck, liver or kidney cancer. The source was CD4+ or CD8+ T cells sorted from blood, collected in a trial of the OX40 agonist ivuxolimab.

The CDR3 DNA sequence: TGTGCCAGTAGTGCAATCGGACAGAGGAACACTGAAGCTTTCTTT. It encodes CASSAIGQRNTEAFF. This chain connects TRBV19 to TRBJ1-1; D may be TRBD1 (6 bases). The CDR3 contains 15 residues. Germline-derived CDR1 and CDR2 are LNHDA and SQIVND (reference sequence). V was shortened by 5 bases and J by 1 base, with 14 bases between the two germline ends.